A selection of T cell receptor beta chains follows, all from one sample in a study of radiation and T cells in renal cell carcinoma. Sequencing used immunoSEQ multiplex PCR; TCRdb keeps in-frame clones, though not all of them. Of 120,000 to 150,000 clones detected, less than 90% appear once; the ten largest clones hold around 4.4%. This specimen consisted of blood, obtained from a patient whose treatment included radiotherapy and nephrectomy. The receptors here all came from a woman in her sixties or seventies with renal cell carcinoma. Both conserved end residues are part of each CDR3. A D gene is named only where the DNA matches it firmly. Clone size is not always given. Where it is, it says once, few, many or a class for expanded clones.

>TRBJ2-3|TRBV9|.|17|TRBD2
TGTGCCAGCAGCGCCAGGACTAGCGGGGGGGTACCAGATACGCAGTATTTT
CASSARTSGGVPDTQYF
>TRBJ2-5|TRBV9|.|16|TRBD2
TGTGCCAGCAGCATGGGGACTAGCGGGGTCCAAGAGACCCAGTACTTC
CASSMGTSGVQETQYF
>TRBJ2-1|TRBV7-9|few|12|.
TGTGCCAGCAGCTTAGCACAGCCAGTACAGTTCTTC
CASSLAQPVQFF
>TRBJ1-6|TRBV27|few|15|.
TGTGCCAGCAGTTTATTGGACGGCGGCTATTCACCCCTCCACTTT
CASSLLDGGYSPLHF
>TRBJ1-2|TRBV7-9|.|12|.
TGTGCCAGCAGCTTAGGAGAGAATGGCTACACCTTC
CASSLGENGYTF
>TRBJ1-6|TRBV4-1|.|13|.
TGCGCCAGCAGGGGTTTGGGGAATTCACCCCTCCACTTT
CASRGLGNSPLHF
>TRBJ2-7|TRBV5-4|.|13|.
TGTGCCAGCAGCTTGGCGGACGGCTACGAGCAGTACTTC
CASSLADGYEQYF
>TRBJ2-2|TRBV19|.|14|TRBD1
TGTGCCAGTAACCCAGGACAGGGCTCCGGGGAGCTGTTTTTT
CASNPGQGSGELFF
>TRBJ1-1|TRBV30|few|13|.
TGTGCCTGGAGTTTTCAGGGGAACACTGAAGCTTTCTTT
CAWSFQGNTEAFF
>TRBJ2-2|TRBV27|once|17|TRBD2
TGTGCCAGCAGACTACTAGGACTAGCGGGGGGCCCCGGGGAGCTGTTTTTT
CASRLLGLAGGPGELFF
>TRBJ1-1|TRBV18|.|12|.
TGTGCCAGCTCACCTAGGACCGGGCCCGCTTTCTTT
CASSPRTGPAFF
>TRBJ2-1|TRBV11-2|.|11|.
TGTGCCAGCAGCTTACTTGATGAGCAGTTCTTC
CASSLLDEQFF
>TRBJ2-7|TRBV21-1|.|12|.
TGTGCCAGCCTAAACACCACCTACGAGCAGTACTTC
CASLNTTYEQYF
>TRBJ1-5|TRBV19|.|15|.
TGTGCCAGTAGTCGTGTGGGAATGGGGAATCAGCCCCAGCATTTT
CASSRVGMGNQPQHF
>TRBJ2-1|TRBV5-4|.|14|.
TGTGCCAGCAGCTACCGACAAATCTACAATGAGCAGTTCTTC
CASSYRQIYNEQFF
>TRBJ2-2|TRBV19|.|14|TRBD1
TGTGCCAGTAGTTCCGGGACAGGGACCGGGGAGCTGTTTTTT
CASSSGTGTGELFF
>TRBJ2-7|TRBV29-1|.|12|.
TGCAGCGTTGAAGCCAGCTCCTACGAGCAGTACTTC
CSVEASSYEQYF
>TRBJ1-4|TRBV30|.|14|.
TGTGCCTGGAACCCGCGGAGGGTTAATGAAAAACTGTTTTTT
CAWNPRRVNEKLFF
>TRBJ2-7|TRBV2|.|14|TRBD1
TGTGCCAGCAGTTCACGGGACAGGGGGGGCGAGCAGTACTTC
CASSSRDRGGEQYF
>TRBJ2-2|TRBV7-9|.|14|.
TGTGCCAGCAGCCCCGTGTCGAACACCGGGGAGCTGTTTTTT
CASSPVSNTGELFF
>TRBJ2-5|TRBV9|.|14|.
TGTGCCAGCAGCGTAGGTGGAGCTCAAGAGACCCAGTACTTC
CASSVGGAQETQYF
>TRBJ1-2|TRBV5-5|once|14|.
TGTGCCAGCAGCCCACCACAGGTATCGTTTGGCTACACCTTC
CASSPPQVSFGYTF
>TRBJ1-2|TRBV7-2|.|17|.
TGTGCCAGCAGCTTAGGGATCGGGGGGCAGGGAGGGTATGGCTACACCTTC
CASSLGIGGQGGYGYTF
>TRBJ1-2|TRBV6-1|once|14|.
TGTGCCAGCAGTGAAAATGGGGGGGTTCGTGGCTACACCTTC
CASSENGGVRGYTF
>TRBJ1-3|TRBV5-4|.|14|TRBD1
TGTGCCAGCAGCCCGGGACAGGGGTCAGCCCCCCTCACTTTT
CASSPGQGSAPLTF
>TRBJ2-6|TRBV5-5|.|14|.
TGTGCCAGCAGCCCAGGGGCCGGGGCCAACGTCCTGACTTTC
CASSPGAGANVLTF